The 23 T cell receptor beta chains below come from one sample, sequenced in a study of cytomegalovirus exposure and HLA in healthy donors (dated by TCRdb to 2016 to 2017). The library was obtained by the immunoSEQ multiplex PCR assay. The multiplex PCR relied on a mix of 60 forward primers for TCR Vbeta segments and 13 reverse primers for TCR Jbeta segments. TCRdb mirrors the immuneACCESS table, restricted to in-frame sequences. Some clones are absent from its copies; in checked studies, under half trace to an unresolved V gene, and the reason for the others is unknown. Recorded for this sample are roughly 160,000 clones; over 60% of them occurred a single time. More than 1.3% of the sample lies in the top ten. The sequencing input was PBMCs. The receptors were sampled from a girl between 5 and 17 years old in good health and CMV-seronegative.

The V call is TRBV7-6, the J call TRBJ2-5; possibly TRBD2 for D (5 bases). Germline CDR1 is SGHVS and CDR2 is FNYEAQ. The V gene lost 1 base and the J gene lost 5 bases, with 8 bases spanning the gap. This CDR3 has 13 residues. CDR3 sequence: CASSLGWRETQYF. The CDR3, as DNA: TGTGCCAGCAGCTTAGGGTGGAGGGAGACCCAGTACTTC.

This chain connects TRBV5-1 to TRBJ2-3; 7 bases agree with TRBD1. Trimming took 2 bases from V and 3 from J; bases not matched to a gene: 6. The germline CDR1 and CDR2 sequences are SGHRS and YFSETQ. The CDR3 loop spans 15 amino acids. CDR3 DNA: TGCGCCAGCAGCTTCGACAGGGTAGGAACAGATACGCAGTATTTT. It yields the protein CASSFDRVGTDTQYF.

V is TRBV5-8 and J is TRBJ1-5; tentative D call: TRBD1 (5 bases). V dropped 0 bases and J dropped 4 bases, with 8 bases sitting between them. The CDR3 runs to 14 residues. Germline V lookup: CDR1 SGHTS, CDR2 YDEGEE. CDR3 loop: CASSLAQVNQPQHF. CDR3 in DNA: TGTGCCAGCAGCTTGGCACAGGTGAATCAGCCCCAGCATTTT.

The V call is TRBV14, the J call TRBJ1-2; 9 bases are a match to TRBD1. V lost 1 base, J lost 4 bases, and 4 bases stayed unmatched. Per germline, CDR1 SGHDN and CDR2 FVKESK. This CDR3 is 15 amino acids long. The CDR3 region is CASSQAGTGIYGYTF. CDR3 sequence (DNA): TGTGCCAGCAGCCAAGCCGGGACAGGGATCTATGGCTACACCTTC.

This rearrangement joins TRBV30 to TRBJ1-4, with unresolved D. Germline V gives CDR1 GTSNPN, CDR2 SVGIG (reference sequence). Trimming shortened V by 1 base and J by 7 bases, and 4 bases separated the two germline ends. This CDR3 contains 11 residues. CDR3 DNA: TGTGCCTGGAGTGGTAGTGAAAAACTGTTTTTT. The encoded protein is CAWSGSEKLFF.

The genes are TRBV5-1 and TRBJ1-1; D remains unclear. Germline V gene data show CDR1 as SGHRS and CDR2 as YFSETQ. The CDR3 sequence is 14 residues long. The V end lost 0 bases, the J end lost 4 bases, and 10 bases lay between the germline ends. The CDR3 is CASSLEAGSTEAFF. In DNA, the CDR3 is TGCGCCAGCAGCTTGGAAGCTGGGAGCACTGAAGCTTTCTTT.

This rearrangement joins TRBV2 to TRBJ2-2, with 10 positions matching TRBD1. This CDR3 has 17 residues. V shed 4 bases and J 4 bases; nucleotides not matched to a gene: 9. The V gene's germline CDR1 is SNHLY and CDR2 FYNNEI. This CDR3 reads CASSGGFGTGVTGELFF. In DNA, the CDR3 is TGTGCCAGCAGTGGGGGTTTCGGGACAGGGGTCACCGGGGAGCTGTTTTTT.

The gene calls are TRBV19 and TRBJ1-4, with TRBD1 identical over 8 bases. The CDR3 is made up of 13 amino acids. Germline V CDR1 and CDR2: LNHDA, SQIVND (reference sequence). V shed 8 bases, J shed 3 bases, and the junction held 2 bases outside the gene matches. This CDR3 reads CASADRANEKLFF. In nucleotides, the CDR3 is TGTGCCAGTGCGGACAGGGCTAATGAAAAACTGTTTTTT.

This clone has only a few counts. This rearrangement joins TRBV14 to TRBJ1-6, with TRBD1 matching over 10 bases. The CDR3 spans 15 residues. The J segment lost 8 bases and the V segment lost 4 bases, leaving 5 bases of the junction unmatched. Germline values: CDR1 SGHDN, CDR2 FVKESK. The CDR3 nucleotides are TGTGCCAGCAGCCTTGGGACAGGGGCATATTCACCCCTCCACTTT. It is translated as CASSLGTGAYSPLHF.

This clone was seen just once. The V gene is TRBV27, the J gene TRBJ1-6, with TRBD1 matching 8 bases. The CDR3 length is 13 residues. With 7 bases clipped from V and 10 bases from J, the junction kept 6 bases outside the gene matches. Germline lookup yields CDR1 MNHEY and CDR2 SMNVEV (reference sequence). CDR3 amino acids: CASTGQGHSPLHF. CDR3 sequence (DNA): TGTGCCAGCACCGGACAGGGCCACTCACCCCTCCACTTT.

V usage is TRBV10-3 and J usage is TRBJ1-5; 7 nucleotides match TRBD1. Germline values: CDR1 ENHRY, CDR2 SYGVKD. The CDR3 runs 15 residues. J gave up 0 bases and V 5 bases, and 4 bases lay outside the gene matches. The CDR3 region is CAISLGQSSNQPQHF. The CDR3 DNA follows: TGTGCCATCAGTTTGGGACAGAGTAGCAATCAGCCCCAGCATTTT.

The J gene is TRBJ2-3, the V gene TRBV6-1; 8 bases match TRBD2. Germline V gene sequence: CDR1 MNHNS, CDR2 SASEGT. V shed 3 bases, J shed 6 bases, and the junction held 5 bases outside the gene matches. The CDR3 is 14 amino acids. The CDR3 region has the DNA TGTGCCAGCAGTGAGGGGGGACTAGGGGATACGCAGTATTTT. It yields the protein CASSEGGLGDTQYF.

The count of this clone is one. The chain carries TRBV5-5 and TRBJ1-1, with D possibly matching TRBD1 (6 bases). This CDR3 spans 14 amino acids. V dropped 0 bases and J dropped 2 bases, with 8 bases sitting between them. Germline lookup yields CDR1 SGHKS and CDR2 YYEKEE (reference sequence). CDR3 sequence reads: CASSLGGPNTEAFF. CDR3 coding DNA: TGTGCCAGCAGCTTGGGGGGGCCTAACACTGAAGCTTTCTTT.

The chain recombines TRBV5-6 with TRBJ1-5; the match to TRBD1 covers 8 bases. V was clipped by 2 bases and J by 1 base; unmatched bases: 5. Germline CDR1 is SGHDT and CDR2 is YYEEEE. This CDR3 has 16 amino acids. CDR3: CASSFNRGLSNQPQHF. CDR3 nucleotides: TGTGCCAGCAGCTTTAACAGGGGGTTGAGCAATCAGCCCCAGCATTTT.

This clone was seen a handful of times. The J gene is TRBJ2-1, the V gene TRBV11-1; D is uncertain. V dropped 3 bases and J dropped 6 bases, with 6 bases sitting between them. This CDR3 has 12 amino acids. Per germline, CDR1 SGHAT and CDR2 FQDESV (reference sequence). Here the CDR3 DNA reads TGTGCCAGCAGCTTCGGTTCCAATGAGCAGTTCTTC. As protein: CASSFGSNEQFF.

The rearrangement links TRBV5-1 to TRBJ1-5, with no clear D. V was shortened by 4 bases and J by 4 bases, with 12 bases between the two germline ends. This CDR3 has 14 residues. Per the germline V gene, CDR1 is SGHRS and CDR2 is YFSETQ. The CDR3, as DNA: TGCGCCAGCAGCCAATCGGGAGGTAATCAGCCCCAGCATTTT. This translates into CASSQSGGNQPQHF. The variable domain in full, with the rest retrieved from reference TRBV5-1 and TRBJ1-5, is KAGVTQTPRYLIKTRGQQVTLSCSPISGHRSVSWYQQTPGQGLQFLFEYFSETQRNKGNFPGRFSGRQFSNSRSEMNVSTLELGDSALYLCASSQSGGNQPQHFGDGTRLSIL.

This clone occurred a few times. The chain joins TRBV5-1 to TRBJ2-1, with TRBD1 identical over 10 bases. Germline CDR1 SGHRS, CDR2 YFSETQ. CDR3 length equals 14 residues. The V gene end was trimmed by 6 bases and the J gene end by 9 bases; junction bases not matched to a gene: 9. CDR3 sequence (DNA): TGCGCCAGCAAGAGGGACAGGGGAACCTCTGAGCAGTTCTTC. It encodes CASKRDRGTSEQFF.

The chain combines TRBV19 with TRBJ2-7; 7 nucleotides match TRBD1. With V trimmed by 3 bases and J by 6 bases, 5 bases remained unmatched. Germline V gives CDR1 LNHDA, CDR2 SQIVND (reference sequence). This CDR3 is built from 13 residues. In DNA, the CDR3 is TGTGCCAGTAGTATGTCAGACAGGGCCGAGCAGTACTTC. Translation gives CASSMSDRAEQYF.

This clone appeared a few times. The rearrangement joins TRBV5-1 to TRBJ1-5; D call uncertain. V was clipped by 4 bases and J by 6 bases, with 17 bases between them. The CDR3 covers 15 residues. Germline V gene sequence: CDR1 SGHRS, CDR2 YFSETQ. The CDR3: CASSGPEDKGQPQHF. The CDR3 DNA reads TGCGCCAGCAGCGGCCCAGAGGATAAAGGTCAGCCCCAGCATTTT. Combining the CDR3 with reference TRBV5-1 and TRBJ1-5 gives the whole variable domain KAGVTQTPRYLIKTRGQQVTLSCSPISGHRSVSWYQQTPGQGLQFLFEYFSETQRNKGNFPGRFSGRQFSNSRSEMNVSTLELGDSALYLCASSGPEDKGQPQHFGDGTRLSIL.

V is TRBV30 and J is TRBJ1-2; 7 positions agree with TRBD1. Losses at the gene ends were 5 bases for V and 2 bases for J; bases not matched to a gene: 8. Looked up from germline, CDR1 is GTSNPN and CDR2 is SVGIG (reference sequence). The CDR3 is 14 residues long. The CDR3: CAWEVAGGNYGYTF. The CDR3 DNA reads as TGTGCCTGGGAGGTAGCAGGGGGAAACTATGGCTACACCTTC.

This sequence joins TRBV4-2 and TRBJ1-5; 7 nucleotides align to TRBD1. The junction had 14 bases not matched to a gene; V was cut back by 2 bases and J by 7 bases. Per the germline V gene, CDR1 is LGHNA and CDR2 is YNFKEQ. The CDR3 is 17 residues long. The CDR3 here is CASSQRLPTGAGQPQHF. For the CDR3, the DNA is TGTGCCAGCAGCCAACGCCTACCAACAGGGGCTGGCCAGCCCCAGCATTTT.

The chain carries TRBV21-1 and TRBJ2-3; the table's TRBD1 call for D was not verified on the DNA. TRBV21-1 is termed a pseudogene. The CDR3 is made up of 16 amino acids. CDR3 bases: TGTGCCAGCAGGGACAGGGAGGTCAATGGCACAGATACGCAGTATTTT. Amino acids: CASRDREVNGTDTQYF.

The chain carries TRBV12-5 and TRBJ2-6, with 8 bases fitting TRBD1. J was trimmed by 2 bases and V by 0 bases; bases with no gene match: 6. CDR1 and CDR2 (germline): LGHNT, FRNRAP. This CDR3 comprises 18 residues. The CDR3 reads CASGLVGRGRAGANVLTF. CDR3 bases: TGTGCTAGTGGTTTGGTAGGCAGGGGGCGCGCTGGGGCCAACGTCCTGACTTTC.